Presented here are 10 T cell receptor beta chains from one specimen sequenced in a study of early T cells in non-severe SARS-CoV-2 infection. TCRdb re-called the 5' RACE reads with MiXCR, one entry per CDR3 protein. The sample contains approximately 62,000 distinct CDR3 sequences, roughly 12% of which appear only once. The sample was whole blood. The receptor source for this set is an adult who was a healthcare worker with PCR-confirmed SARS-CoV-2 infection or an uninfected control (not recorded which).

This clonotype counts as medium-sized. This rearrangement joins TRBV2 to TRBJ2-1, with 11 bases aligning to TRBD2. The germline V gene encodes CDR1 SNHLY and CDR2 FYNNEI. The junction had 6 bases not matched to a gene; V was cut back by 6 bases and J by 5 bases. The CDR3 is 15 amino acids. The CDR3 nucleotides read TGTGCCAGCAGCCCCACTAGCGGGAGTAACAATGAGCAGTTCTTC. Protein sequence: CASSPTSGSNNEQFF.

This rearrangement joins TRBV7-9 to TRBJ2-5; no clear D. Germline assignment: CDR1 SEHNR and CDR2 FQNEAQ (reference sequence). Trimming shortened V by 5 bases and J by 0 bases, and 10 bases separated the two germline ends. The CDR3 loop spans 14 amino acids. The CDR3 spells CASSPGADQETQYF. The DNA for the CDR3 is TGTGCCAGCAGCCCAGGCGCTGACCAAGAGACCCAGTACTTC. Full variable domain (rest looked up from reference TRBV7-9 and TRBJ2-5): DTGVSQNPRHKITKRGQNVTFRCDPISEHNRLYWYRQTLGQGPEFLTYFQNEAQLEKSRLLSDRFSAERPKGSFSTLEIQRTEQGDSAMYLCASSPGADQETQYFGPGTRLLVL.

This clonotype has just a few counts. The chain combines TRBV29-1 with TRBJ2-7; D possibly uses TRBD1 or TRBD2 (5 bases each). This CDR3 has 14 amino acids. Between the trimmed V and J ends, which lost 0 bases and 6 bases, there was a span of 15 bases. CDR1 and CDR2 from the germline V gene are SQVTM and ANQGSEA. For the CDR3, the DNA is TGCAGCGTTGAAGATCCACGAGGGGCCGGCGAGCAGTACTTC. Encoded protein: CSVEDPRGAGEQYF.

V is TRBV11-2 and J is TRBJ2-7, with 12 positions matching TRBD2. There are 15 residues in the CDR3. Losses at the gene ends were 5 bases for V and 2 bases for J; bases not matched to a gene: 4. From germline, CDR1 is SGHAT and CDR2 FQNNGV. The DNA for the CDR3 is TGTGCCAGCAGCCGGACTAGCGGGGAGCCCTACGAGCAGTACTTC. As protein: CASSRTSGEPYEQYF. Together with reference TRBV11-2 and TRBJ2-7, the CDR3 gives the full variable domain: EAGVAQSPRYKIIEKRQSVAFWCNPISGHATLYWYQQILGQGPKLLIQFQNNGVVDDSQLPKDRFSAERLKGVDSTLKIQPAKLEDSAVYLCASSRTSGEPYEQYFGPGTRLTVT.

This clonotype appeared a few times. The chain recombines TRBV5-1 with TRBJ2-3, with D perhaps TRBD1 (6 bases). The germline CDR1 and CDR2 sequences are SGHRS and YFSETQ. The ends were cut back, 4 bases at V and 0 bases at J, with 12 bases in the middle. CDR3 size: 15 residues. This CDR3 is CASSPDSSSTDTQYF. In DNA, the CDR3 is TGCGCCAGCAGCCCGGACAGTTCGAGCACAGATACGCAGTATTTT.

This clonotype was detected ten times or more. This rearrangement joins TRBV7-9 to TRBJ2-1; a possible D gene is TRBD2 (5 bases). There are 16 residues in the CDR3. In germline, CDR1 is SEHNR, CDR2 FQNEAQ (reference sequence). The V end was cut by 5 bases, the J end by 2 bases, with 16 bases between. CDR3 sequence reads: CASSPRVGEAYNEQFF. The CDR3 coding sequence is TGTGCCAGCAGCCCAAGGGTGGGAGAGGCCTACAATGAGCAGTTCTTC.

V gene TRBV7-6 combines with J gene TRBJ1-1; D is uncertain. The V gene lost 0 bases and the J gene lost 6 bases, with 11 bases spanning the gap. Germline V gene sequence: CDR1 SGHVS, CDR2 FNYEAQ. The CDR3 covers 14 residues. The CDR3 DNA sequence: TGTGCCAGCAGCTTAGCCCCGGGCTCGGCTGAAGCTTTCTTT. Encoded protein: CASSLAPGSAEAFF.

This clonotype occurred a few times. The chain links TRBV4-2 to TRBJ2-2; D gene ambiguous. CDR1 and CDR2 (germline): LGHNA, YNFKEQ. V lost 3 bases and J lost 5, with 4 bases in between. The CDR3 has 12 amino acids. This chain's CDR3 is CASSHRTGELFF. CDR3 coding DNA: TGTGCCAGCAGCCATCGTACCGGGGAGCTGTTTTTT.

This sequence joins TRBV2 and TRBJ1-1; no clear D gene. The germline CDR1 and CDR2 sequences are SNHLY and FYNNEI. The ends were cut back, 0 bases at V and 2 bases at J, with 4 bases in the middle. The CDR3 consists of 13 residues. CDR3 loop: CASSEAGNTEAFF. CDR3 in DNA: TGTGCCAGCAGTGAAGCTGGAAACACTGAAGCTTTCTTT. Full variable domain (remainder filled in from reference TRBV2 and TRBJ1-1): EPEVTQTPSHQVTQMGQEVILRCVPISNHLYFYWYRQILGQKVEFLVSFYNNEISEKSEIFDDQFSVERPDGSNFTLKIRSTKLEDSAMYFCASSEAGNTEAFFGQGTRLTVV.

In this sample, this clonotype turned up many times. V is TRBV3-1 and J is TRBJ2-1; the D is unclear. The CDR3 consists of 16 residues. V was shortened by 4 bases and J by 0 bases, with 13 bases between the two germline ends. CDR1 and CDR2 (germline): LGHDT, YNNKEL (reference sequence). CDR3 residues: CASSPAAASSYNEQFF. CDR3 bases: TGTGCCAGCAGCCCCGCGGCGGCCTCCTCCTACAATGAGCAGTTCTTC.